These 2 T cell receptor beta chains were all obtained from the same sample, sequenced in a study of blood T cell repertoires in COVID-19. Repertoires were generated with immunoSEQ multiplex PCR, while TCRdb's copy carries only in-frame clones and drops some. The data show tens of thousands of clones, approximately 83% seen once. Sequencing input: peripheral blood. The receptor set was obtained from a man aged 80 or over with active or convalescent COVID-19.

V usage is TRBV20-1 and J usage is TRBJ1-1, with unresolved D. V lost 2 bases and J 4 bases, leaving 5 bases between the germline ends. Germline-derived CDR1 and CDR2 are DFQATT and SNEGSKA (reference sequence). The CDR3 spans 11 residues. The CDR3 sequence is CSARTVTEAFF. The CDR3 region has the DNA TGCAGTGCTAGAACAGTCACTGAAGCTTTCTTT.

The chain combines TRBV7-2 with TRBJ2-1, with D unresolved. This CDR3 contains 12 residues. V lost 5 bases and J lost 6, with 8 bases in between. Germline V lookup: CDR1 SGHTA, CDR2 FQGNSA. The CDR3 here is CASSDNSNEQFF. The CDR3 bases are TGTGCCAGCAGCGACAACTCCAATGAGCAGTTCTTC.